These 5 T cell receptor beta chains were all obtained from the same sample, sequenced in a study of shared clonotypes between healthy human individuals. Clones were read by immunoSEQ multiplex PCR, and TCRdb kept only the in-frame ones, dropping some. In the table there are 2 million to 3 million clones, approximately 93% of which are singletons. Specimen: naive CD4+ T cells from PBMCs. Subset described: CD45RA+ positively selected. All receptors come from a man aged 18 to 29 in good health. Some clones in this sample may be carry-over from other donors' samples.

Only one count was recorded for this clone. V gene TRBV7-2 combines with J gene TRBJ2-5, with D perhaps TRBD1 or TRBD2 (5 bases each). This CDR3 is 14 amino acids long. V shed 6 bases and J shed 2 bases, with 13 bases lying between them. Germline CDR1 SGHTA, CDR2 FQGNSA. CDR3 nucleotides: TGTGCCAGCAGGTTGGATGGGGGACAAGAGACCCAGTACTTC. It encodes CASRLDGGQETQYF.

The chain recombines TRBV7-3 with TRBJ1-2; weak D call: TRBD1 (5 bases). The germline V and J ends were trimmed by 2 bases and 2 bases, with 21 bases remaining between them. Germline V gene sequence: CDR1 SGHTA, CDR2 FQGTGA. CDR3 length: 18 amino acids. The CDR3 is CASSLYPGPPGPNYGYTF. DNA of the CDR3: TGTGCCAGCAGCTTATATCCCGGGCCTCCGGGGCCAAACTATGGCTACACCTTC.

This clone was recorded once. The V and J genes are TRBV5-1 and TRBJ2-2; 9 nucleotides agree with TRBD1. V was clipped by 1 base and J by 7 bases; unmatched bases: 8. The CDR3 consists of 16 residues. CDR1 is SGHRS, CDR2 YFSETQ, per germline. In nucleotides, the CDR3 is TGCGCCAGCAGCTTGCCGGGGACAGGGTCCGGCGGGGAGCTGTTTTTT. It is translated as CASSLPGTGSGGELFF.

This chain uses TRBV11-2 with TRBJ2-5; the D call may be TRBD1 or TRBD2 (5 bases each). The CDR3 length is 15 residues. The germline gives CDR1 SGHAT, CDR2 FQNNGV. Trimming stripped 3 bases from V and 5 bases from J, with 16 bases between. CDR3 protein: CASSLGPSRLETQYF. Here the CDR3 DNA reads TGTGCCAGCAGCTTGGGACCTAGCAGGTTGGAGACCCAGTACTTC.

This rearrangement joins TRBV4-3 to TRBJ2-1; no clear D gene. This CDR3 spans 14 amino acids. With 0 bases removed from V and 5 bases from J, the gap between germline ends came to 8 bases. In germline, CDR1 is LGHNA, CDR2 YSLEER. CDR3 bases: TGCGCCAGCAGCCAAGATCCCTGGGACAATGAGCAGTTCTTC. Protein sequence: CASSQDPWDNEQFF.